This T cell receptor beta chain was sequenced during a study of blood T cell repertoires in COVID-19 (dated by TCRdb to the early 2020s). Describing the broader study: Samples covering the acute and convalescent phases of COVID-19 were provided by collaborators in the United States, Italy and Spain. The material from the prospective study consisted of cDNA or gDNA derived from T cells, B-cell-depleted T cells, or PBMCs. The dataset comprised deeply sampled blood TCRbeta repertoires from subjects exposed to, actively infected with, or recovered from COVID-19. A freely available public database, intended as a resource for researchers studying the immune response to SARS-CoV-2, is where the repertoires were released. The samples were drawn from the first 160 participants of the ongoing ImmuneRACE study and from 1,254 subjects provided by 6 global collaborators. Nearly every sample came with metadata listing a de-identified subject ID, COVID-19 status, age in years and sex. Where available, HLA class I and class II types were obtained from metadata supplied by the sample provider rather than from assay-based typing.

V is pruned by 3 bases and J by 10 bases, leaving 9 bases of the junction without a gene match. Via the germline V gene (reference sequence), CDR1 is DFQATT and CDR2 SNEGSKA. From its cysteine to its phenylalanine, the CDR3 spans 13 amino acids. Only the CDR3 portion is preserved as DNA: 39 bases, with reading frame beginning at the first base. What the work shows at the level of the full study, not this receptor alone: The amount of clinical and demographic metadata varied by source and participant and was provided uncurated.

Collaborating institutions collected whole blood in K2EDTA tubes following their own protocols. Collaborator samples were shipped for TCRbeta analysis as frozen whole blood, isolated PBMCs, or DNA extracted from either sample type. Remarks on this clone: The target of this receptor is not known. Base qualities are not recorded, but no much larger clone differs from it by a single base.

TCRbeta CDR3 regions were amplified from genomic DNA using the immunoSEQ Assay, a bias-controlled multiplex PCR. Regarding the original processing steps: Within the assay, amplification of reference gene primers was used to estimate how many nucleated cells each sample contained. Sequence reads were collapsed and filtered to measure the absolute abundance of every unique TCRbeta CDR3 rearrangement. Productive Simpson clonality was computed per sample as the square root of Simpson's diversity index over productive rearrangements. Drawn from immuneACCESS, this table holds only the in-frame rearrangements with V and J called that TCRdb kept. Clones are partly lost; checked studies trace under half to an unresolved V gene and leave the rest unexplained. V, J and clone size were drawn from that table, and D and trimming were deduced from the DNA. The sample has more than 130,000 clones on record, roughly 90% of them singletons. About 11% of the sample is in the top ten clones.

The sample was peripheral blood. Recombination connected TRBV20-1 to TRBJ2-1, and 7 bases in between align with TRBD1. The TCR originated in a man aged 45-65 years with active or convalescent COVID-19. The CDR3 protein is CSASIQGWGEQFF. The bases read TGCAGTGCTAGTATACAGGGGTGGGGGGAGCAGTTCTTC.